This T cell receptor beta chain was captured by sequencing in a study of cytomegalovirus exposure and HLA in healthy donors. The primer mix had 60 Vbeta and 13 Jbeta primers. The table came from immunoSEQ multiplex PCR; TCRdb's copy has only in-frame clones and leaves some out. The repertoire holds fewer than 200,000 clones, roughly four fifths seen once, with 1.3% to 1.5% in the top ten. The study, taken as a whole, reports: Most subjects had HLA-A and HLA-B alleles reportedly predicted accurately by TCR beta sequences.

As concerns this clone: The antigen remains undetermined.

The TCR comes from a man aged 18 to 29 in good health and CMV-seronegative. Specimen: PBMCs.

This CDR3 is CASRSLSDTQYF. CDR3 nucleotide sequence: TGTGCCAGCAGATCACTATCCGATACGCAGTATTTT. V is TRBV7-9 and J is TRBJ2-3, with D hard to call. CDR3 length: 12 amino acids. Trimming took 6 bases from V and 6 from J, leaving 10 bases between them. CDR1 is SEHNR, CDR2 FQNEAQ, per germline (reference sequence).